Presented here are 4 T cell receptor beta chains from one specimen sequenced in a study of beta chain features in type 1 diabetes (dated by TCRdb to between 2017 and 2018). The method behind the library was the immunoSEQ multiplex PCR assay. The High Capacity cDNA Reverse Transcription Kit was used to reverse transcribe all of the isolated RNA, meaning that expressed TCRB transcripts were what got sequenced. What TCRdb holds here is the immuneACCESS table cut down to in-frame rearrangements. Part of the clones is not present; checked against another copy, under half of the missing clones reflect an unresolved V gene, and the others are unexplained. The sample table shows roughly 300,000 clones, and around 8.5% are seen once. The ten largest clones take up about 1% of the sample. Their antigen targets remain unknown. Beyond this particular receptor, the publication reports: In all four CD4+ subsets, TCRB CDR3 length was moderately but significantly shorter in type 1 diabetes patients.

The specimen was central memory CD4+ T cells from blood. The receptors were gathered from a man younger than 45 with type 1 diabetes.

This sequence joins TRBV19 and TRBJ1-2, with TRBD1 identical over 11 bases. The CDR3 runs 14 residues. V shed 5 bases, J shed 4 bases, and the junction held 3 bases outside the gene matches. Germline V gene lookup returns CDR1 LNHDA and CDR2 SQIVND (reference sequence). The CDR3: CASSRDRGTYGYTF. In DNA form, the CDR3 reads TGTGCCAGTAGTCGGGACAGGGGGACCTATGGCTACACCTTC.

This clone was seen a few times. J is TRBJ1-2 and V is TRBV6-5; TRBD1 is a possible D gene (6 bases). The V gene lost 4 bases and the J gene lost 8 bases, with 14 bases spanning the gap. The CDR3 spans 13 residues. Looked up from germline, CDR1 is MNHEY and CDR2 is SVGAGI. The CDR3 region has the DNA TGTGCCAGCAGTTTAACAGGAGGGGGAGGCTACACCTTC. Amino acid sequence: CASSLTGGGGYTF.

The CDR3 bases are TGCGCCAGCAGCCGCGACGGGTATGGCTACACCTTC. Protein sequence: CASSRDGYGYTF. J is TRBJ1-2 and V is TRBV4-3; no definite D call. The CDR3 spans 12 residues. CDR1 is LGHNA and CDR2 is YSLEER in the germline V gene. Trimming removed 4 bases from V and 5 bases from J, with 8 bases in between.

This clone appeared a few times. The chain employs TRBV7-8 and TRBJ2-5, with D perhaps matching TRBD1 (5 bases). Trimming cost V 5 bases and J 7 bases, with 17 bases left between them. Germline V lookup: CDR1 SGHVS, CDR2 FQNEAQ. The CDR3 runs to 14 residues. The CDR3, as DNA: TGTGCCAGCAGCCCCAGAGATGGAAGGGGGACCCAGTACTTC. It encodes CASSPRDGRGTQYF.